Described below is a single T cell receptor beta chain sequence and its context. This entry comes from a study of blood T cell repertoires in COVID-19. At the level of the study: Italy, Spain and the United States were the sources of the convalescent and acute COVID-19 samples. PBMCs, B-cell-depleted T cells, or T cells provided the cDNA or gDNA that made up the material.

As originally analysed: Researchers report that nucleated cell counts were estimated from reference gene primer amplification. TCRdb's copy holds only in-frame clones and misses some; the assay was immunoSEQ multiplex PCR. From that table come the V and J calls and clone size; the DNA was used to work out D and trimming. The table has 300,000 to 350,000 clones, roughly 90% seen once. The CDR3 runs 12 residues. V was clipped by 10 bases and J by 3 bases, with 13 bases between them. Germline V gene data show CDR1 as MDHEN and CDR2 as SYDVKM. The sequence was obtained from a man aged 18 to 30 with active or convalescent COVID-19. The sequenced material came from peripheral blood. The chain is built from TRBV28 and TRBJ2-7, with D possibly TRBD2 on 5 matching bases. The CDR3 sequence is CATRGYRYEQYF. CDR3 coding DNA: TGTGCCACTCGAGGGTACCGCTACGAGCAGTACTTC. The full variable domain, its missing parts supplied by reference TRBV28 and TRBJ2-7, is DVKVTQSSRYLVKRTGEKVFLECVQDMDHENMFWYRQDPGLGLRLIYFSYDVKMKEKGDIPEGYSVSREKKERFSLILESASTNQTSMYLCATRGYRYEQYFGPGTRLTVT.